The 5 T cell receptor beta chains reported below all come from one sample, sequenced in a study of CD8 T cells in ankylosing spondylitis (dated by TCRdb to 2016 to 2017). Receptors were amplified or captured by 5' RACE. These reads were obtained on an Illumina MiSeq. TCRdb reran the public reads through fastp at Q25 and MiXCR, keeping productive beta chains. Each entry merges the rows of one CDR3 protein and shows their most common DNA and genes. The table for this sample lists 20,000 to 25,000 distinct CDR3 sequences; 10% to 15% of them were counted only once. The ten top clones hold less than 35% of the sample. Material: blood. All receptors come from a male donor with ankylosing spondylitis or in good health (not recorded which).

This clonotype was seen repeatedly, ten times or more. The J gene is TRBJ2-3, the V gene TRBV10-3; 10 nucleotides agree with TRBD2. This CDR3 has 16 amino acids. Trimming at V came to 0 bases and at J to 6 bases, leaving 6 bases not matched to a gene. Germline V gene data show CDR1 as ENHRY and CDR2 as SYGVKD. CDR3 sequence: CAISESASGGADTQYF. DNA for the CDR3: TGTGCCATCAGTGAGTCGGCGAGCGGGGGGGCGGATACGCAGTATTTT.

This clonotype was counted many times. The V and J genes are TRBV7-2 and TRBJ2-4, with TRBD1 identical over 9 bases. The CDR3 is 16 residues long. Germline-derived CDR1 and CDR2 are SGHTA and FQGNSA. The V and J ends lost 1 base and 8 bases, in that order; junction bases with no gene match: 9. The CDR3 is CASSLDAGTGMDIQYF. The CDR3 DNA sequence: TGTGCCAGCAGCTTAGACGCGGGGACAGGGATGGACATTCAGTACTTC. Based on the CDR3 plus reference TRBV7-2 and TRBJ2-4, the full variable domain is GAGVSQSPSNKVTEKGKDVELRCDPISGHTALYWYRQSLGQGLEFLIYFQGNSAPDKSGLPSDRFSAERTGGSVSTLTIQRTQQEDSAVYLCASSLDAGTGMDIQYFGAGTRLSVL.

A remark on this clonotype: A much larger clone differs by one base, so this may be a read error. The chain joins TRBV6-5 to TRBJ2-2; 11 bases match TRBD1. Germline CDR1 is MNHEY and CDR2 is SVGAGI. There are 17 residues in the CDR3. The CDR3, as DNA: TGTGCCAGCAGAGGACAGGGGGCGCCAGGTGACACCGGGGAGCCGTTTTTT. As protein: CASRGQGAPGDTGEPFF.

This clonotype occurred many times. V and J are TRBV5-5 and TRBJ2-5; 10 nucleotides align to TRBD2. The CDR3 totals 14 residues. Germline loops: CDR1 SGHKS, CDR2 YYEKEE (reference sequence). Trimming removed 5 bases from V and 5 bases from J; junction bases left unmatched: 6. CDR3 residues: CASRVTSGRETQYF. In nucleotides, the CDR3 is TGTGCCAGCAGAGTGACTAGCGGGCGGGAGACCCAGTACTTC.

J is TRBJ2-1 and V is TRBV7-2; D unresolved. CDR3 length: 13 residues. CDR1 is SGHTA, CDR2 FQGNSA, per germline. V dropped 3 bases and J dropped 5 bases, with 8 bases sitting between them. Here the CDR3 DNA reads TGTGCCAGCAGCTTGGACCGCAACAATGAGCAGTTCTTC. Amino acid sequence: CASSLDRNNEQFF.